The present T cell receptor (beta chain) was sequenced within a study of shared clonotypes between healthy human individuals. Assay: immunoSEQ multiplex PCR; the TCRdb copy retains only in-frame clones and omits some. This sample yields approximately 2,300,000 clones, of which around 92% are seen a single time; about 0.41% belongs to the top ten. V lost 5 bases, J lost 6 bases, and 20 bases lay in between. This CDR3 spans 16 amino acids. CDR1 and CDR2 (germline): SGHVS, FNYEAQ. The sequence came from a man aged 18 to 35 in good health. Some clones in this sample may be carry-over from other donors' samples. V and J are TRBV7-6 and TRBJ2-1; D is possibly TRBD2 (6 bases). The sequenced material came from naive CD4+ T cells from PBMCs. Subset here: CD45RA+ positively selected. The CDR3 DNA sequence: TGTGCCAGCAGCGCTCTTGGGCGGGGCCCGGGCAATGAGCAGTTCTTC. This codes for CASSALGRGPGNEQFF. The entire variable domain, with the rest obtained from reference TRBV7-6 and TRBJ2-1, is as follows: GAGVSQSPRYKVTKRGQDVALRCDPISGHVSLYWYRQALGQGPEFLTYFNYEAQQDKSGLPNDRFSAERPEGSISTLTIQRTEQRDSAMYRCASSALGRGPGNEQFFGPGTRLTVL.